Detailed here is one T cell receptor beta chain. The antigen remains unidentified. This specimen comes from a study of brain T cells in children with intractable seizures. General observations from the study: Only CDR3 sequence similarity suggested viral specificity, without known HCMV serostatus.

Germline V CDR1 and CDR2: SGHVS, FQNEAQ. The CDR3 has 15 amino acids. Unmatched junction bases numbered 9, after V lost 2 bases and J lost 5 bases. Stated time point: blood from clinic visit 5 months post-surgery; TSC patient then seizure free. The sequenced cases were selected for having the highest brain T cell transcript signatures. Patients received at least one anti-epileptic drug before surgery. TCRdb's copy holds only in-frame clones and misses some; the assay was immunoSEQ multiplex PCR. Counted here are hundreds of thousands of clones, 93% occurring once; the ten biggest clones make up 4.5% to 7%.

The receptor was derived from a boy younger than two with tuberous sclerosis and intractable seizures. V and J are TRBV7-8 and TRBJ2-7, with 7 bases lining up with TRBD1. Sequencing was performed on peripheral blood, taken 4 to 5 months after surgery. The CDR3 loop is CASSLLPGTVDEQYF. CDR3 nucleotide sequence: TGTGCCAGCAGCTTATTGCCCGGGACAGTAGACGAGCAGTACTTC.